This T cell receptor beta chain was obtained from a study of T cells in Graves' hyperthyroidism and ophthalmopathy. Points from the study as a whole: The model foresaw ophthalmopathy a median about 6.5 months prior to onset.

Regions amplified from RNA transcripts were the TCR beta CDR3 regions. A first-round RT-PCR of the TCR CDR3 used the HTBI primer set. TCRdb independently ran MiXCR on the multiplex PCR reads; one entry per CDR3 protein. Of around 350,000 distinct CDR3 sequences in the sample, 15% are singletons; the top ten hold about 21%. Germline V CDR1 and CDR2: SQVTM, ANQGSEA. The CDR3 totals 13 residues. Between the trimmed V and J ends, which lost 6 bases and 5 bases, there was a span of 16 bases. Ophthalmopathy cases scored 3 or more on the Clinical Activity Score and 4 or more on NOSPECS grade, with duration below 3 months. Each diagnosis drew on symptoms, thyroxine, TRAb, thyroid ultrasound and orbital computed tomography findings. As for this clonotype: Its antigen is not identified.

The sequence was collected from a woman aged 55-75 years with Graves' ophthalmopathy. V is TRBV29-1 and J is TRBJ2-5, with D possibly TRBD2 on 6 matching bases. The sequenced sample was blood. The CDR3 DNA sequence: TGCAGCGTCAAAAGGCGGGGCGGGGAGACCCAGTACTTC. Protein: CSVKRRGGETQYF.